These 10 T cell receptor beta chains originate from one sample sequenced in a study of cytomegalovirus exposure and HLA in healthy donors. 60 Vbeta and 13 Jbeta primers were used in PCR. Profiled with immunoSEQ multiplex PCR; TCRdb holds only in-frame clones, not every one. In the table there are over 50,000 clones, about 79% of which are singletons. Sequenced sample: PBMCs. The receptors shown here come from a middle-aged man in good health and CMV-seronegative.

This chain connects TRBV6-1 to TRBJ2-5; D is undetermined. Germline-derived CDR1 and CDR2 are MNHNS and SASEGT. The CDR3 sequence is 14 residues long. V dropped 2 bases and J dropped 2 bases, with 9 bases sitting between them. The CDR3 DNA reads TGTGCCAGCAGTGAATTGGGCAGACAAGAGACCCAGTACTTC. Protein sequence: CASSELGRQETQYF.

This rearrangement joins TRBV30 to TRBJ1-3; D gene unclear. CDR3 length: 13 amino acids. The V and J ends lost 0 bases and 4 bases respectively, with 7 bases between them. The germline V gene encodes CDR1 GTSNPN and CDR2 SVGIG (reference sequence). The CDR3 loop reads CAWSVMRGNTIYF. The CDR3 DNA follows: TGTGCCTGGAGTGTAATGAGAGGAAACACCATATATTTT. The full variable domain, rest sourced from reference TRBV30 and TRBJ1-3, is SQTIHQWPATLVQPVGSPLSLECTVEGTSNPNLYWYRQAAGRGLQLLFYSVGIGQISSEVPQNLSASRPQDRQFILSSKKLLLSDSGFYLCAWSVMRGNTIYFGEGSWLTVV.

This chain links TRBV7-9 with TRBJ2-3; TRBD2 agrees at 15 bases. J was trimmed by 6 bases and V by 5 bases; bases with no gene match: 6. The CDR3 runs 16 residues. Germline V gene data show CDR1 as SEHNR and CDR2 as FQNEAQ (reference sequence). CDR3 sequence (DNA): TGTGCCAGCAGCCAAGGACTAGCGGGGGGGCTGGATACGCAGTATTTT. Amino acids: CASSQGLAGGLDTQYF.

The V call is TRBV6-6, the J call TRBJ1-3; D unclear. The CDR3 extends over 16 amino acids. Looked up from germline, CDR1 is MNHNY and CDR2 is SVGAGI (reference sequence). V shed 2 bases and J shed 0 bases, with 11 bases lying between them. The CDR3 nucleotides are TGTGCCAGCAGTTACGGGCAGGCAAGCTCTGGAAACACCATATATTTT. Translating gives CASSYGQASSGNTIYF.

The gene calls are TRBV7-8 and TRBJ2-2; maybe TRBD2 (6 bases). The CDR3 loop spans 15 amino acids. Between the trimmed V and J ends, which lost 5 bases and 6 bases, there was a span of 16 bases. Germline CDR1 reads SGHVS; CDR2 reads FQNEAQ. DNA of the CDR3: TGTGCCAGCAGCCCTCTTGGGACTGCCTCCGGGGAGCTGTTTTTT. This encodes CASSPLGTASGELFF.

The chain has TRBV28 and TRBJ2-1, with TRBD2 identical over 10 bases. V lost 5 bases to trimming and J lost 8 bases; unmatched junction nucleotides: 9. The CDR3 totals 15 residues. Germline V CDR1 and CDR2: MDHEN, SYDVKM. CDR3 sequence (DNA): TGTGCCAGCAGTCTTAGCGGGGGGTTAGGTCATGAGCAGTTCTTC. Its protein is CASSLSGGLGHEQFF.

This chain joins TRBV15 and TRBJ2-5; 8 bases fit TRBD1. The CDR3 length is 15 residues. J was trimmed by 3 bases and V by 0 bases; bases with no gene match: 3. Germline CDR1 reads LNHNV; CDR2 reads YYDKDF (reference sequence). The DNA for the CDR3 is TGTGCCACCAGCAGAGATGGACAGGGAGAAGAGACCCAGTACTTC. Translated, it gives CATSRDGQGEETQYF.

The rearrangement links TRBV30 to TRBJ2-3; D is possibly TRBD2 (6 bases). The CDR3 covers 17 residues. The V gene's germline CDR1 is GTSNPN and CDR2 SVGIG (reference sequence). Trimming shortened V by 0 bases and J by 1 base, and 17 bases separated the two germline ends. In nucleotides, the CDR3 is TGTGCCTGGAGTGTACAATCTGGGGGGACGGGCACAGATACGCAGTATTTT. Translated, it gives CAWSVQSGGTGTDTQYF.

The chain is built from TRBV14 and TRBJ2-7; the D gene is possibly TRBD1 (5 bases). The CDR3 sequence is 16 residues long. Trimming took 1 base from V and 1 from J, leaving 14 bases between them. CDR1 and CDR2 (germline): SGHDN, FVKESK. CDR3 DNA sequence: TGTGCCAGCAGCCAAGTCAGGACAAAGGCTTCCTACGAGCAGTACTTC. It translates to CASSQVRTKASYEQYF.

V is TRBV13 and J is TRBJ1-1; no reliable D call. The V end was cut by 1 base, the J end by 5 bases, with 8 bases between. In germline, CDR1 is PRHDT, CDR2 FYEKMQ (reference sequence). The CDR3 extends over 13 amino acids. For the CDR3, the DNA is TGTGCCAGCAGCTTAGCGGTAATAACTGAAGCTTTCTTT. This translates into CASSLAVITEAFF. The variable domain in full, completed from reference TRBV13 and TRBJ1-1, reads AAGVIQSPRHLIKEKRETATLKCYPIPRHDTVYWYQQGPGQDPQFLISFYEKMQSDKGSIPDRFSAQQFSDYHSELNMSSLELGDSALYFCASSLAVITEAFFGQGTRLTVV.